The 18 T cell receptor beta chains below come from one sample, sequenced in a study of blood T cell repertoires in COVID-19 (dated by TCRdb to 2020 to 2022). Receptor amplification or capture employed the immunoSEQ multiplex PCR assay. TCRdb limited this immuneACCESS table to in-frame rearrangements with V and J called. A share of clones is missing; checked studies link under half to unresolved V genes, and the rest is unexplained. For this sample the table gives about 42,000 clones, of which more than 65% were detected only once. Roughly a quarter of the sample is taken by the ten largest. Sequencing was carried out using peripheral blood. The receptors stem from a man older than 75 with acute or convalescent COVID-19.

This chain uses TRBV7-2 with TRBJ2-2; 9 bases are shared with TRBD1. Per germline, CDR1 SGHTA and CDR2 FQGNSA. CDR3 length: 15 amino acids. V lost 3 bases to trimming and J lost 6 bases; unmatched junction nucleotides: 5. The CDR3 sequence: CASSLTGGVAGELFF. The CDR3 DNA is TGTGCCAGCAGCTTGACAGGGGGAGTTGCCGGGGAGCTGTTTTTT. The full variable domain, its missing parts supplied by reference TRBV7-2 and TRBJ2-2, is GAGVSQSPSNKVTEKGKDVELRCDPISGHTALYWYRQSLGQGLEFLIYFQGNSAPDKSGLPSDRFSAERTGGSVSTLTIQRTQQEDSAVYLCASSLTGGVAGELFFGEGSRLTVL.

The chain employs TRBV11-2 and TRBJ1-5, with D hard to call. The germline gives CDR1 SGHAT, CDR2 FQNNGV. There are 15 residues in the CDR3. The ends were cut back, 2 bases at V and 2 bases at J, with 10 bases in the middle. CDR3 sequence (DNA): TGTGCCAGCAGCTTACAGGACTCCCGCAATCAGCCCCAGCATTTT. This encodes CASSLQDSRNQPQHF.

This rearrangement joins TRBV5-6 to TRBJ1-2, with a possible D match to TRBD1 (5 bases). V dropped 3 bases and J dropped 4 bases, with 22 bases sitting between them. This CDR3 has 17 residues. Germline V gives CDR1 SGHDT, CDR2 YYEEEE. CDR3 loop: CASSSLSVGAPGYGYTF. The CDR3 nucleotides read TGTGCCAGCAGCTCCTTATCGGTAGGGGCCCCGGGCTATGGCTACACCTTC.

The rearrangement links TRBV5-4 to TRBJ2-3; 8 bases agree with TRBD2. The junction had 5 bases not matched to a gene; V was cut back by 4 bases and J by 1 base. This CDR3 spans 15 amino acids. Per germline, CDR1 SGHNT and CDR2 YYREEE (reference sequence). The CDR3 is CASSREGDGTDTQYF. DNA for the CDR3: TGTGCCAGCAGCCGGGAGGGGGATGGCACAGATACGCAGTATTTT.

The chain couples TRBV11-2 to TRBJ1-5; a possible D gene is TRBD1 (5 bases). Germline V gives CDR1 SGHAT, CDR2 FQNNGV. Trimming stripped 1 base from V and 0 bases from J, with 7 bases between. The CDR3 is made up of 15 amino acids. CDR3 region: CASSLGGYSNQPQHF. CDR3 coding DNA: TGTGCCAGCAGCTTAGGGGGCTATAGCAATCAGCCCCAGCATTTT.

The chain uses TRBV15 and TRBJ1-2; TRBD1 aligns across 9 bases. Germline-derived CDR1 and CDR2 are LNHNV and YYDKDF (reference sequence). The CDR3 is made up of 17 amino acids. The junction had 5 bases not matched to a gene; V was cut back by 0 bases and J by 0 bases. This chain's CDR3 is CATSRDLGTGPNYGYTF. The CDR3 region has the DNA TGTGCCACCAGCAGAGATTTAGGGACAGGGCCTAACTATGGCTACACCTTC.

The chain is built from TRBV10-3 and TRBJ2-7; 7 nucleotides match TRBD1. Looked up from germline, CDR1 is ENHRY and CDR2 is SYGVKD. The CDR3 runs 14 residues. J gave up 2 bases and V 5 bases, and 6 bases lay outside the gene matches. The CDR3 nucleotides are TGTGCCATCAGTCCCGACAGGGACACCTACGAGCAGTACTTC. Amino acids: CAISPDRDTYEQYF.

The CDR3 DNA is TGTGCCAGCAGCCTCAACCGGGACACTGAAGCTTTCTTT. It encodes CASSLNRDTEAFF. The rearrangement joins TRBV7-3 to TRBJ1-1; D call uncertain. With 5 bases removed from V and 3 bases from J, the gap between germline ends came to 10 bases. Germline-derived CDR1 and CDR2 are SGHTA and FQGTGA. CDR3 length: 13 residues.

The gene calls are TRBV27 and TRBJ2-1, with TRBD2 as a possible D gene (5 bases). The CDR3 runs to 15 residues. Trimming took off 2 bases at V and 0 bases at J, with 8 bases between the two ends. CDR1 is MNHEY and CDR2 is SMNVEV in the germline V gene (reference sequence). The CDR3 DNA follows: TGTGCCAGCAGTTTAGAGGGAAGCTCCTACAATGAGCAGTTCTTC. Translated: CASSLEGSSYNEQFF.

The chain recombines TRBV7-2 with TRBJ2-7; 7 nucleotides agree with TRBD1. The CDR3 extends over 16 amino acids. With 5 bases clipped from V and 0 bases from J, the junction kept 10 bases outside the gene matches. Germline V gene data show CDR1 as SGHTA and CDR2 as FQGNSA. For the CDR3, the DNA is TGTGCCAGCAGCAGCTCCGGGACAGTACCCTCCTACGAGCAGTACTTC. Translated, it gives CASSSSGTVPSYEQYF. Supplemented by reference TRBV7-2 and TRBJ2-7, the full variable domain reads GAGVSQSPSNKVTEKGKDVELRCDPISGHTALYWYRQSLGQGLEFLIYFQGNSAPDKSGLPSDRFSAERTGGSVSTLTIQRTQQEDSAVYLCASSSSGTVPSYEQYFGPGTRLTVT.

This rearrangement joins TRBV5-6 to TRBJ2-1; D not certain. V lost 2 bases and J 6 bases, leaving 9 bases between the germline ends. Germline CDR1 is SGHDT and CDR2 is YYEEEE. The CDR3 runs 13 residues. The CDR3 loop is CASSFGFANEQFF. The CDR3 DNA sequence: TGTGCCAGCAGCTTCGGGTTTGCCAATGAGCAGTTCTTC.

This rearrangement joins TRBV4-1 to TRBJ2-1; D might be TRBD2 (6 bases). Germline-derived CDR1 and CDR2 are MGHRA and YSYEKL. Trimming shortened V by 0 bases and J by 1 base, and 13 bases separated the two germline ends. This CDR3 contains 17 residues. CDR3 residues: CASSQDMGTLSYNEQFF. The CDR3 nucleotides are TGCGCCAGCAGCCAAGATATGGGGACTCTTTCCTACAATGAGCAGTTCTTC.

This chain uses TRBV4-2 with TRBJ2-5; no reliable D call. Germline V gives CDR1 LGHNA, CDR2 YNFKEQ. V shed 5 bases and J shed 5 bases, with 9 bases lying between them. The CDR3 loop spans 12 amino acids. As DNA, the CDR3 is TGTGCCAGCAGCGCTGCTAGGGAGACCCAGTACTTC. It encodes CASSAARETQYF.

This clone was detected many times. The chain links TRBV7-9 to TRBJ1-1, with a possible D match to TRBD1 (6 bases). V lost 10 bases and J 3 bases, leaving 18 bases between the germline ends. The CDR3 extends over 14 amino acids. CDR1 SEHNR and CDR2 FQNEAQ come from the germline V gene (reference sequence). The CDR3 loop is CATRRGGADTEAFF. CDR3 bases: TGTGCCACGCGGCGCGGGGGGGCGGACACTGAAGCTTTCTTT.

The chain recombines TRBV9 with TRBJ1-5; TRBD1 matches 7 bases. Germline-derived CDR1 and CDR2 are SGDLS and YYNGEE. The CDR3 contains 15 residues. V was clipped by 4 bases and J by 5 bases; unmatched bases: 9. The CDR3 nucleotides are TGTGCCAGCAGCTTTAATGGGGACAGCTATCAGCCCCAGCATTTT. This encodes CASSFNGDSYQPQHF.

The V and J genes are TRBV5-5 and TRBJ2-7; D may be TRBD1 (5 bases). Trimming took off 4 bases at V and 0 bases at J, with 11 bases between the two ends. The CDR3 spans 14 residues. Germline V lookup: CDR1 SGHKS, CDR2 YYEKEE (reference sequence). CDR3 nucleotides: TGTGCCAGCAGCCGTCAGGGCGGCTCCTACGAGCAGTACTTC. Its protein product is CASSRQGGSYEQYF.

The gene calls are TRBV5-5 and TRBJ2-3; D gene ambiguous. The CDR3 totals 12 residues. The germline V and J ends were trimmed by 4 bases and 2 bases, with 5 bases remaining between them. The germline V gene encodes CDR1 SGHKS and CDR2 YYEKEE (reference sequence). The DNA for the CDR3 is TGTGCCAGCAGCCTCTACACAGATACGCAGTATTTT. It yields the protein CASSLYTDTQYF.

The CDR3 region is CASSFARGLHEQYF. The CDR3 coding sequence is TGTGCCAGCAGTTTCGCTAGAGGCCTCCACGAGCAGTACTTC. The chain is built from TRBV28 and TRBJ2-7; D gene unclear. Germline CDR1 and CDR2: MDHEN and SYDVKM. V was cut by 3 bases and J by 5 bases, with 14 bases left in between. The CDR3 extends over 14 amino acids.